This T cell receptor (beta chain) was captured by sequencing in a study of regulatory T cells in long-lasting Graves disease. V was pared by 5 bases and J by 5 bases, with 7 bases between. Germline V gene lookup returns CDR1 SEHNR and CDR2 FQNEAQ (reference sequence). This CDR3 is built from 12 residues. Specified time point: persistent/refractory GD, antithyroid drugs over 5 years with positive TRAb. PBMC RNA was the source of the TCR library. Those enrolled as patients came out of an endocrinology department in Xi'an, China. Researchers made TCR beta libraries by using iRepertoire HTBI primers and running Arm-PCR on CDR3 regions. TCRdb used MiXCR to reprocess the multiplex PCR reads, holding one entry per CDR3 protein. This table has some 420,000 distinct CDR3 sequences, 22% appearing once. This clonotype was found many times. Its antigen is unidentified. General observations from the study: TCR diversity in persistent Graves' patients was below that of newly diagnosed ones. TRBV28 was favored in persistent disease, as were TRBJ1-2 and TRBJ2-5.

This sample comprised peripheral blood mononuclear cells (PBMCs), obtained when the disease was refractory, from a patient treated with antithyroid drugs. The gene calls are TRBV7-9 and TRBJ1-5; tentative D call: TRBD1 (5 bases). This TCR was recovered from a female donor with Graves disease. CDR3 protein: CASSPRDQPQHF. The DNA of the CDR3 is TGTGCCAGCAGCCCCAGGGATCAGCCCCAGCATTTT.